A single T cell receptor (beta chain) is shown here with its context. The sample originates from a study of T cells expressing NK-cell markers. The CDR3 contains 12 residues. The germline V gene encodes CDR1 SGHDN and CDR2 FVKESK. UMI-tagged 5'RACE template switching yielded the TCR beta cDNA. TCRdb re-called the 5' RACE reads and gives one entry per CDR3 protein, without DNA. The table for this sample gives about 390,000 distinct CDR3 sequences. The TCR originated in a woman aged 50 to 60 in good health. Sequencing used blood T cells: a sorted CD56 or NKG2C T cell subset, CD4+ or CD8+ T cells, or bulk PBMC T cells (not recorded which). V and J are TRBV14 and TRBJ2-7. This CDR3 is CASSHIEFEQYF.